This T cell receptor (beta chain) comes out of a study of PD-1 blockade in mismatch repair-deficient tumors. At the level of the study: Enrolled about 2012-2016, patients had progressing, pretreated mismatch repair-deficient cancers of 12 to 13 types.

Study-wide findings and caveats: Tumor-resident clones, often absent from pretreatment blood, expanded after pembrolizumab and then contracted.

Per the germline V gene, CDR1 is SQVTM and CDR2 is ANQGSEA. The CDR3 is made up of 15 amino acids. Unmatched junction bases numbered 12, after V lost 2 bases and J lost 8 bases. Here immunoSEQ multiplex PCR was the method, and the copy in TCRdb shows in-frame clones only, minus some. The repertoire holds roughly 80,000 clones, with roughly 80% as singletons. This clone was counted once. Its antigen remains unknown. The V and J genes are TRBV29-1 and TRBJ2-1; the match to TRBD2 covers 7 bases. Here the sequenced sample was peripheral blood, taken 12 weeks after starting pembrolizumab. This clonotype was sampled from an adult with mismatch repair-deficient cancer. DNA of the CDR3: TGCAGCGTTGAACCTCCCGCGGGAGTTGTCTATGAGCAGTTCTTC. This sequence encodes CSVEPPAGVVYEQFF.